The 19 T cell receptor beta chains listed next were all sequenced from one sample in a study of lymphopenia after photon versus proton radiotherapy. The repertoire was sequenced with immunoSEQ multiplex PCR; TCRdb's copy has only in-frame clones and lacks some. The data hold about 70,000 clones, with around 87% observed a single time. The source material was peripheral blood, sampled from a patient treated with proton-based radiotherapy. Receptors originate from a man older than 75 with esophageal cancer.

This sequence joins TRBV11-2 and TRBJ2-1; 7 bases are shared with TRBD2. Germline-derived CDR1 and CDR2 are SGHAT and FQNNGV. This CDR3 comprises 14 residues. With 4 bases clipped from V and 5 bases from J, the junction kept 5 bases outside the gene matches. The CDR3 sequence is CASSYRDYNNEQFF. The CDR3 coding sequence is TGTGCCAGCAGCTACCGGGACTACAACAATGAGCAGTTCTTC.

This clone was recorded only once. The rearrangement joins TRBV7-2 to TRBJ2-2; no definite D call. V gave up 5 bases and J gave up 6 bases, with 10 bases separating them. Germline lookup yields CDR1 SGHTA and CDR2 FQGNSA. This CDR3 is 13 amino acids long. The CDR3 is CASSPWLAGELFF. The CDR3 nucleotides read TGTGCCAGCAGCCCCTGGTTAGCCGGGGAGCTGTTTTTT.

The chain carries TRBV5-1 and TRBJ2-2; D is unclear. Looked up from germline, CDR1 is SGHRS and CDR2 is YFSETQ. Deletions cut 0 bases from V and 7 bases from J, with 16 bases between. The CDR3 length is 16 residues. Here the CDR3 reads CASSLASRQASGELFF. In DNA, the CDR3 is TGCGCCAGCAGCTTGGCCTCTAGGCAGGCGAGCGGGGAGCTGTTTTTT.

The chain recombines TRBV6-5 with TRBJ2-3; possibly TRBD1 for D (5 bases). Germline-derived CDR1 and CDR2 are MNHEY and SVGAGI. CDR3 length equals 12 residues. Trimming stripped 4 bases from V and 4 bases from J, with 6 bases between. The CDR3, as DNA: TGTGCCAGCAGTTCCAGGGCAGATACGCAGTATTTT. This sequence encodes CASSSRADTQYF.

The CDR3 is CASSEIASGELFF. In DNA, the CDR3 is TGTGCCAGCAGTGAAATCGCCTCCGGGGAGCTGTTTTTT. The chain has TRBV6-1 and TRBJ2-2; no reliable D call. This CDR3 comprises 13 residues. Germline V CDR1 and CDR2: MNHNS, SASEGT. Trimming took 2 bases from V and 6 from J, leaving 7 bases between them.

The V and J genes are TRBV6-5 and TRBJ1-5, with TRBD1 as a possible D gene (6 bases). This CDR3 comprises 14 residues. Germline values: CDR1 MNHEY, CDR2 SVGAGI. The germline V and J ends were trimmed by 6 bases and 7 bases, with 16 bases remaining between them. The CDR3 region is CASRGAREIQPQHF. The CDR3 region has the DNA TGTGCCAGCAGGGGGGCCAGGGAAATCCAGCCCCAGCATTTT.

This chain uses TRBV11-2 with TRBJ2-1; 9 bases are a match to TRBD2. In germline, CDR1 is SGHAT, CDR2 FQNNGV. The length of the CDR3 is 14 residues. J was trimmed by 5 bases and V by 5 bases; bases with no gene match: 4. Here the CDR3 DNA reads TGTGCCAGCAGCGCGAGCGGGGGGAACAATGAGCAGTTCTTC. This gives the protein CASSASGGNNEQFF. The entire variable domain, with the rest obtained from reference TRBV11-2 and TRBJ2-1, is as follows: EAGVAQSPRYKIIEKRQSVAFWCNPISGHATLYWYQQILGQGPKLLIQFQNNGVVDDSQLPKDRFSAERLKGVDSTLKIQPAKLEDSAVYLCASSASGGNNEQFFGPGTRLTVL.

The V gene is TRBV5-5, the J gene TRBJ2-7; D is perhaps TRBD1 or TRBD2 (5 bases each). Germline lookup yields CDR1 SGHKS and CDR2 YYEKEE (reference sequence). This CDR3 is 14 amino acids long. With 0 bases removed from V and 3 bases from J, the gap between germline ends came to 10 bases. The CDR3 DNA reads as TGTGCCAGCAGCTTGGGGGGGATGTTCTACGAGCAGTACTTC. Protein product: CASSLGGMFYEQYF.

The V and J genes are TRBV19 and TRBJ2-2, with D unclear. V was shortened by 7 bases and J by 3 bases, with 12 bases between the two germline ends. The germline V gene encodes CDR1 LNHDA and CDR2 SQIVND (reference sequence). The CDR3 totals 14 residues. The CDR3 DNA follows: TGTGCCAGTATTGACGATGCGCACACCGGGGAGCTGTTTTTT. Encoded protein: CASIDDAHTGELFF.

V is TRBV10-3 and J is TRBJ2-1; 8 bases align to TRBD2. The J segment lost 9 bases and the V segment lost 3 bases, leaving 7 bases of the junction unmatched. The CDR3 has 14 amino acids. The V gene's germline CDR1 is ENHRY and CDR2 SYGVKD. The CDR3 is CAISDRGGLGEQFF. The CDR3 region has the DNA TGTGCCATCAGTGACCGGGGGGGCCTCGGTGAGCAGTTCTTC.

The V call is TRBV11-1, the J call TRBJ1-4; 7 bases agree with TRBD1. Per germline, CDR1 SGHAT and CDR2 FQDESV (reference sequence). CDR3 size: 15 residues. Trimming took 3 bases from V and 4 from J; bases not matched to a gene: 5. CDR3 sequence (DNA): TGTGCCAGCAGCTTTCGGCGGGACAGTAATGAAAAACTGTTTTTT. Protein: CASSFRRDSNEKLFF.

The rearrangement uses TRBV14 and TRBJ1-3, with D uncertain. CDR3 size: 16 residues. Germline assignment: CDR1 SGHDN and CDR2 FVKESK. V was cut by 1 base and J by 0 bases, with 10 bases left in between. CDR3 in DNA: TGTGCCAGCAGCCAAGTTCGATCGGCCTCTGGAAACACCATATATTTT. Translation gives CASSQVRSASGNTIYF.

This clone is a singleton in its sample. The chain combines TRBV5-4 with TRBJ1-5; D is ambiguous. Germline CDR1 is SGHNT and CDR2 is YYREEE (reference sequence). V lost 0 bases to trimming and J lost 0 bases, with 4 bases between them. This CDR3 is 14 amino acids long. The CDR3: CASSLGGSNQPQHF. The CDR3, as DNA: TGTGCCAGCAGCTTGGGGGGTAGCAATCAGCCCCAGCATTTT.

The chain links TRBV18 to TRBJ2-1; 9 nucleotides line up with TRBD1. This CDR3 has 14 amino acids. Germline assignment: CDR1 KGHSH and CDR2 LQKENI. The V gene end was trimmed by 3 bases and the J gene end by 8 bases; junction bases not matched to a gene: 5. The CDR3 sequence is CASSPYRDRDEQFF. CDR3 nucleotide sequence: TGTGCCAGCTCACCCTACCGGGACAGGGATGAGCAGTTCTTC.

This clone was detected a few times. The J gene is TRBJ2-5, the V gene TRBV9, with 8 bases aligning to TRBD2. The germline CDR1 and CDR2 sequences are SGDLS and YYNGEE. The trim removed 0 bases at V and 5 bases at J, leaving 12 bases unmatched. CDR3 length: 17 amino acids. Here the CDR3 DNA reads TGTGCCAGCAGCGTAGATGACGGGAGGGCCGTCTTCGAGACCCAGTACTTC. Its translation: CASSVDDGRAVFETQYF.

V gene TRBV19 combines with J gene TRBJ1-1, with a possible D match to TRBD1 (5 bases). V lost 8 bases to trimming and J lost 12 bases, with 19 bases between them. The CDR3 contains 12 residues. Germline-derived CDR1 and CDR2 are LNHDA and SQIVND (reference sequence). DNA for the CDR3: TGTGCCAGTTCAACGGGGGGTCCACAGACTTTCTTT. Encoded protein: CASSTGGPQTFF.

The chain recombines TRBV6-5 with TRBJ1-2; D ambiguous. The germline gives CDR1 MNHEY, CDR2 SVGAGI. V was clipped by 0 bases and J by 4 bases, with 9 bases between them. The CDR3 runs to 14 residues. CDR3 nucleotide sequence: TGTGCCAGCAGTTACTCGGGCGGATCCTATGGCTACACCTTC. Translation: CASSYSGGSYGYTF.

The chain links TRBV11-2 to TRBJ1-1; no firm D call. Germline CDR1 reads SGHAT; CDR2 reads FQNNGV. With 4 bases removed from V and 0 bases from J, the gap between germline ends came to 18 bases. There are 17 residues in the CDR3. For the CDR3, the DNA is TGTGCCAGCAGCTCTCGTTTTCAGCCGACCATGAACACTGAAGCTTTCTTT. Protein: CASSSRFQPTMNTEAFF.

The genes are TRBV11-2 and TRBJ2-7; D perhaps matches TRBD1 (5 bases). The V and J ends lost 0 bases and 0 bases respectively, with 12 bases between them. The CDR3 runs 16 residues. Germline V CDR1 and CDR2: SGHAT, FQNNGV. The CDR3 nucleotides are TGTGCCAGCAGCTTAGAGGGGCGGACGGCCTCCTACGAGCAGTACTTC. Translating gives CASSLEGRTASYEQYF.